This T cell receptor (beta chain) was recorded in a study of T cells in Graves' hyperthyroidism and ophthalmopathy. Findings of the study overall: Stable hyperthyroidism was told apart from ophthalmopathy by a model built on 13 V-J features. Before onset, by a median of around six months, the model predicted ophthalmopathy.

Using RNA transcripts as the source, TCR beta CDR3 regions were amplified. Carried out on the TCR CDR3, a first-round RT-PCR used the HTBI primer set. MiXCR, applied by TCRdb to the multiplex PCR reads, yields one record per CDR3 protein. The profile shows 400,000 to 600,000 distinct CDR3 sequences, less than 25% of them singletons. Patients between 18 and 65 years old had hyperthyroidism, newly diagnosed and lasting under 2 months. Worth noting for this clonotype: Its specificity is unknown.

Germline CDR1 reads SGHAT; CDR2 reads FQNNGV. This CDR3 region has 17 residues. The V segment lost 0 bases and the J segment 5 bases; nucleotides outside the gene matches: 8. The TCR comes from a man aged 18 to 29 with Graves' hyperthyroidism. V and J are TRBV11-2 and TRBJ1-5; 9 bases agree with TRBD1. Sequenced input: blood. The CDR3 here is CASSLEPGQGSYQPQHF. CDR3 bases: TGTGCCAGCAGCTTAGAGCCCGGACAGGGGTCGTATCAGCCCCAGCATTTT. Together with reference TRBV11-2 and TRBJ1-5, the CDR3 gives the full variable domain: EAGVAQSPRYKIIEKRQSVAFWCNPISGHATLYWYQQILGQGPKLLIQFQNNGVVDDSQLPKDRFSAERLKGVDSTLKIQPAKLEDSAVYLCASSLEPGQGSYQPQHFGDGTRLSIL.